This T cell receptor (beta chain) was identified in a study of somatic mutations in cytotoxic T cells in rheumatoid arthritis. Only in-frame clones appear in the TCRdb table, and some are missing; sequencing was by immunoSEQ multiplex PCR. The table records 5,500 to 6,000 clones, approximately 82% of them present only once. This CDR3 has 17 residues. The V end lost 4 bases, the J end lost 4 bases, and 22 bases lay between the germline ends. CDR1 and CDR2 from the germline V gene are SGDLS and YYNGEE. Input material: CD8+ T cells sorted from blood. V usage is TRBV9 and J usage is TRBJ2-3, with D tentatively TRBD1 or TRBD2 (5 bases each). The receptor was derived from an adult with rheumatoid arthritis. Here the CDR3 DNA reads TGTGCCAGCAGCTCTCCCCTAGGGACGCCCTTGGCAGATACGCAGTATTTT. Translating gives CASSSPLGTPLADTQYF.